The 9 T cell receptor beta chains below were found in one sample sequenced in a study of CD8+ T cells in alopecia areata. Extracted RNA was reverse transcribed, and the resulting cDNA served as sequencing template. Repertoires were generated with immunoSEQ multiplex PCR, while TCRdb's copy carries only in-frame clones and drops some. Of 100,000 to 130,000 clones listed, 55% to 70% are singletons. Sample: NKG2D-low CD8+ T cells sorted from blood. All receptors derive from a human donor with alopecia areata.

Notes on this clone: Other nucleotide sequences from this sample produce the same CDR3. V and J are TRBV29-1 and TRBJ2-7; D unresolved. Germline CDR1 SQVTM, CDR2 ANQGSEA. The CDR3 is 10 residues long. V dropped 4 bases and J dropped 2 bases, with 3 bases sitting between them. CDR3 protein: CSVVAYEQYF. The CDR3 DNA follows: TGCAGCGTTGTTGCCTACGAGCAGTACTTC.

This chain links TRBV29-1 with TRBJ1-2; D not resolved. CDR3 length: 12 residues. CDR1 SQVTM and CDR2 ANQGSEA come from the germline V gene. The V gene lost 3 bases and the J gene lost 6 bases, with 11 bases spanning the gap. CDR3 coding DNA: TGCAGCGTTGATTCCCGGCGGAATGGCTACACCTTC. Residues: CSVDSRRNGYTF.

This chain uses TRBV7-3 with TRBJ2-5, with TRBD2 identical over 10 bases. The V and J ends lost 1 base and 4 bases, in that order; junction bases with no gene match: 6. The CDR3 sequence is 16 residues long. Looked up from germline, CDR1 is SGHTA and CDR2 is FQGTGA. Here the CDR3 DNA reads TGTGCCAGCAGCTTAAGTCCAGCGGGAGGGCTAGAGACCCAGTACTTC. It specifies CASSLSPAGGLETQYF.

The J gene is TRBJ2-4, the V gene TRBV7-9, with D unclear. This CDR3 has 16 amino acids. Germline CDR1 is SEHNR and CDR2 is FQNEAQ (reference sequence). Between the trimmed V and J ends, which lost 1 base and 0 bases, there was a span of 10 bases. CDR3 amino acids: CASSLGPTVAKNIQYF. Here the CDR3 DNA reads TGTGCCAGCAGCTTAGGACCGACCGTAGCCAAAAACATTCAGTACTTC.

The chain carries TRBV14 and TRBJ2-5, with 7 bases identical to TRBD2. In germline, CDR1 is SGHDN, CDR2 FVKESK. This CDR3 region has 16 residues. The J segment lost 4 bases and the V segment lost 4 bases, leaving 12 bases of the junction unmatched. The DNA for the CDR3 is TGTGCCAGCAGCCGTCAAGATCGCGGGAGTCGAGAGACCCAGTACTTC. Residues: CASSRQDRGSRETQYF.

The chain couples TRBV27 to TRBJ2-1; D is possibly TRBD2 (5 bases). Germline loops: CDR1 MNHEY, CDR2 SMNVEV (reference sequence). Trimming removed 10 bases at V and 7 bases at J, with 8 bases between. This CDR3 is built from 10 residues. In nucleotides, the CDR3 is TGTGCCACCGGGGTGAATGAGCAGTTCTTC. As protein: CATGVNEQFF.

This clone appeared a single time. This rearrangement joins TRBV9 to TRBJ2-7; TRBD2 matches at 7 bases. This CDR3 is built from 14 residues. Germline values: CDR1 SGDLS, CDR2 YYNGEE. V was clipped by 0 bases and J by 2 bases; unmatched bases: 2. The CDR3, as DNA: TGTGCCAGCAGCGTAGGTGGGGGGGCCTACGAGCAGTACTTC. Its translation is CASSVGGGAYEQYF. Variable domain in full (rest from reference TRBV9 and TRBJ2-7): DSGVTQTPKHLITATGQRVTLRCSPRSGDLSVYWYQQSLDQGLQFLIQYYNGEERAKGNILERFSAQQFPDLHSELNLSSLELGDSALYFCASSVGGGAYEQYFGPGTRLTVT.

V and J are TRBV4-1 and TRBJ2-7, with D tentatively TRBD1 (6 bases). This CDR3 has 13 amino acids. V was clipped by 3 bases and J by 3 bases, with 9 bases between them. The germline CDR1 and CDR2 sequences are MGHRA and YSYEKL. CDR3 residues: CASSHGTIYEQYF. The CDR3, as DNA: TGCGCCAGCAGCCACGGGACAATCTACGAGCAGTACTTC.

CDR3 sequence: CASSPRTSGVTDTQYF. The DNA of the CDR3 is TGCGCCAGCAGCCCGAGGACTAGCGGAGTAACAGATACGCAGTATTTT. The genes are TRBV4-1 and TRBJ2-3, with 10 bases that match TRBD2. The CDR3 sequence is 16 residues long. CDR1 and CDR2 (germline): MGHRA, YSYEKL. J lost 3 bases, V lost 4 bases, and 7 bases had no gene match.